The text below deals with one TCR beta chain. The data stem from a study of blood T cell repertoires in COVID-19. Turning to the study itself: The United States, Italy and Spain provided the acute and convalescent COVID-19 samples. The cDNA or gDNA used as material had been derived from T cells, B-cell-depleted T cells, or PBMCs.

V was pared by 2 bases and J by 4 bases, with 16 bases between. This CDR3 has 16 residues. From germline, CDR1 is KGHDR and CDR2 SFDVKD. Profiling relied on immunoSEQ multiplex PCR, and the TCRdb table lists in-frame clones only, not all of them. The sample has about 140,000 clones, approximately 85% seen once; the top ten hold over 2.5%. The sequence was collected from a man in his fifties with acute or convalescent COVID-19. This rearrangement joins TRBV24-1 to TRBJ1-1; D unclear. Sequencing used peripheral blood. CDR3 coding DNA: TGTGCCACCAGTGATTCCACGGGAGGCCCAAGCACTGAAGCTTTCTTT. Amino acid sequence: CATSDSTGGPSTEAFF.